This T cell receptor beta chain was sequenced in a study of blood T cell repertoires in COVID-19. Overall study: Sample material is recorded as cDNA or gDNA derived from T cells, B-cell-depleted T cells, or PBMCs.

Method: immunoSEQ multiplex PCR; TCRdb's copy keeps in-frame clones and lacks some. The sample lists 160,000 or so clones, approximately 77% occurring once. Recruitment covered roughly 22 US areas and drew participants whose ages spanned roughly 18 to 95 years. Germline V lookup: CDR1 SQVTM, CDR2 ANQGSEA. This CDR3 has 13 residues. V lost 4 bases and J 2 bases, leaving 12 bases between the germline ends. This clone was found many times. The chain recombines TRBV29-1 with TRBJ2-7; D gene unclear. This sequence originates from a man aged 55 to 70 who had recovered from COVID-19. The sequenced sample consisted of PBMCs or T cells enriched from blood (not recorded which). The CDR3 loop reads CSVGSASPYEQYF. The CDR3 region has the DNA TGCAGCGTTGGGAGCGCCTCACCCTACGAGCAGTACTTC.